This T cell receptor (beta chain) came from a study of cytomegalovirus exposure and HLA in healthy donors. For this clone: Its target is unknown.

The PCR used 60 Vbeta and 13 Jbeta primers. Method: immunoSEQ multiplex PCR; TCRdb's copy keeps in-frame clones and lacks some. The table has around 110,000 clones, roughly 79% seen once. Germline-derived CDR1 and CDR2 are MDHEN and SYDVKM. The CDR3 length is 16 residues. V was clipped by 4 bases and J by 4 bases; unmatched bases: 7. Study-level results: In a later analysis, at a false discovery rate of 0.05, about 16,000 TCR beta sequences matched HLA alleles.

This receptor was taken from a woman aged 25-40 years in good health and CMV-seronegative. The chain uses TRBV28 and TRBJ1-2; 12 bases line up with TRBD1. The sequenced material came from PBMCs. This CDR3 reads CASSSRDRGRRYGYTF. In DNA form, the CDR3 reads TGTGCCAGCAGTTCTCGGGACAGGGGGCGACGCTATGGCTACACCTTC.